The 27 T cell receptor beta chains below all came from one sample that was sequenced in a study of blood T cell repertoires in COVID-19. The assay was immunoSEQ multiplex PCR, and TCRdb's table has in-frame clones only and misses some. The table lists roughly 320,000 clones, around 86% of them singletons. Sequencing was performed on peripheral blood. Receptors originate from a man aged 70 or older with acute or convalescent COVID-19.

The chain is built from TRBV3-1 (or the pseudogene TRBV3-2) and TRBJ1-1; 7 nucleotides agree with TRBD1. There are 13 residues in the CDR3. Germline V gives CDR1 LGHDT, CDR2 YNNKEL (reference sequence). V trimming: 4 bases; J trimming: 1 base; junction bases outside the gene matches: 0. The CDR3 region has the DNA TGTGCCAGCAGCCGGACAGGGAACACTGAAGCTTTCTTT. This sequence encodes CASSRTGNTEAFF.

This chain joins TRBV4-3 and TRBJ1-6; D gene uncertain. Germline V gene sequence: CDR1 LGHNA, CDR2 YSLEER. V shed 0 bases and J shed 10 bases, with 16 bases lying between them. This CDR3 spans 16 amino acids. The CDR3 loop reads CASSQEGRPAMSPLHF. In DNA form, the CDR3 reads TGCGCCAGCAGCCAAGAGGGCAGGCCTGCGATGTCACCCCTCCACTTT.

The rearrangement links TRBV23-1 to TRBJ2-7; tentatively, D is TRBD1 (6 bases). TRBV23-1 is reported as an ORF; its role is uncertain. This CDR3 is 16 amino acids long. The ends were cut back, 3 bases at V and 3 bases at J, with 18 bases in the middle. The chain's CDR3 is CASSHPLRQENYEQYF. DNA of the CDR3: TGCGCCAGCAGTCATCCGCTGCGACAGGAGAACTACGAGCAGTACTTC.

The CDR3 is CASSAGTVAETGELFF. The CDR3 DNA is TGTGCCAGCAGCGCCGGGACGGTAGCGGAGACAGGGGAGCTGTTTTTT. The chain has TRBV7-2 and TRBJ2-2, with D possibly TRBD2 on 6 matching bases. The V end lost 5 bases, the J end lost 8 bases, and 21 bases lay between the germline ends. The CDR3 runs 16 residues. CDR1 is SGHTA, CDR2 FQGNSA, per germline.

The chain is built from TRBV4-1 and TRBJ1-6, with 9 bases matching TRBD1. In germline, CDR1 is MGHRA, CDR2 YSYEKL. The CDR3 spans 14 residues. The V and J ends lost 6 bases and 6 bases, in that order; junction bases with no gene match: 3. This CDR3 is CASRRDRVNSPLHF. The CDR3 DNA sequence: TGCGCCAGCAGACGGGACAGGGTTAATTCACCCCTCCACTTT.

This rearrangement joins TRBV6-5 to TRBJ1-2; weak D call: TRBD1 (5 bases). V was trimmed by 0 bases and J by 8 bases, leaving 13 bases between them. The germline V gene encodes CDR1 MNHEY and CDR2 SVGAGI. The CDR3 has 14 amino acids. Here the CDR3 reads CASSYSAGMGGYTF. The CDR3 DNA is TGTGCCAGCAGTTACTCGGCAGGGATGGGAGGCTACACCTTC.

The J gene is TRBJ1-6, the V gene TRBV6-6, with D hard to call. The CDR3 runs 13 residues. V lost 5 bases and J 13 bases, leaving 15 bases between the germline ends. The germline V gene encodes CDR1 MNHNY and CDR2 SVGAGI (reference sequence). The CDR3 DNA sequence: TGTGCCAGCAGTACCGGCCGCCCGGGGCCCCTCCACTTT. Its protein product is CASSTGRPGPLHF.

The chain couples TRBV3-1 (or the pseudogene TRBV3-2) to TRBJ2-1; 8 nucleotides agree with TRBD1. Germline V lookup: CDR1 LGHDT, CDR2 YNNKEL (reference sequence). The junction had 6 bases not matched to a gene; V was cut back by 6 bases and J by 2 bases. The CDR3 is 15 amino acids. The CDR3 DNA reads as TGTGCCAGCAGTTCCTCGGGACAGGCCTACAATGAGCAGTTCTTC. This sequence encodes CASSSSGQAYNEQFF.

V and J are TRBV25-1 and TRBJ2-5; 11 bases fit TRBD2. Germline V lookup: CDR1 MGHDK, CDR2 SYGVNS. With V trimmed by 3 bases and J by 5 bases, 2 bases remained unmatched. This CDR3 spans 14 amino acids. CDR3 coding DNA: TGTGCCAGCAGTGACGCTAGCGGGGGGGAGACCCAGTACTTC. Encoded protein: CASSDASGGETQYF. Filled out from reference TRBV25-1 and TRBJ2-5, the complete variable domain reads EADIYQTPRYLVIGTGKKITLECSQTMGHDKMYWYQQDPGMELHLIHYSYGVNSTEKGDLSSESTVSRIRTEHFPLTLESARPSHTSQYLCASSDASGGETQYFGPGTRLLVL.

J is TRBJ1-2 and V is TRBV7-2; 7 bases map to TRBD1. The germline V gene has CDR1 SGHTA and CDR2 FQGNSA. The CDR3 is 14 residues long. V was clipped by 4 bases and J by 5 bases; unmatched bases: 7. This CDR3 reads CASSYDRVGYGYTF. CDR3 coding DNA: TGTGCCAGCAGCTACGACAGGGTGGGATATGGCTACACCTTC.

J is TRBJ1-5 and V is TRBV6-5, with D hard to call. V was trimmed by 7 bases and J by 7 bases, leaving 11 bases between them. Germline lookup yields CDR1 MNHEY and CDR2 SVGAGI. This CDR3 is built from 12 residues. The CDR3: CASTTGRQPQHF. CDR3 coding DNA: TGTGCCAGCACCACCGGGAGGCAGCCCCAGCATTTT.

The chain carries TRBV24-1 and TRBJ2-5; TRBD2 agrees at 7 bases. The junction had 12 bases not matched to a gene; V was cut back by 4 bases and J by 2 bases. Germline lookup yields CDR1 KGHDR and CDR2 SFDVKD. The CDR3 runs 17 residues. CDR3 DNA: TGTGCCACCAGTGACCCGGGGGGACCGACTTTGCAAGAGACCCAGTACTTC. It translates to CATSDPGGPTLQETQYF.

This clone was seen once. The V gene is TRBV7-2, the J gene TRBJ1-4; 9 bases match TRBD1. With V trimmed by 3 bases and J by 7 bases, 9 bases remained unmatched. Germline V gene data show CDR1 as SGHTA and CDR2 as FQGNSA. The CDR3 sequence is 16 residues long. The CDR3 bases are TGTGCCAGCAGCTTTCGCCCGGGACAGGGAAGTGAAAAACTGTTTTTT. Translation: CASSFRPGQGSEKLFF. The full variable domain, rest sourced from reference TRBV7-2 and TRBJ1-4, is GAGVSQSPSNKVTEKGKDVELRCDPISGHTALYWYRQSLGQGLEFLIYFQGNSAPDKSGLPSDRFSAERTGGSVSTLTIQRTQQEDSAVYLCASSFRPGQGSEKLFFGSGTQLSVL.

This chain joins TRBV28 and TRBJ2-4; maybe TRBD2 (5 bases). The germline V gene encodes CDR1 MDHEN and CDR2 SYDVKM. This CDR3 is built from 12 residues. V dropped 3 bases and J dropped 5 bases, with 5 bases sitting between them. In DNA, the CDR3 is TGTGCCAGCAGTTTCGGGGAAAACATTCAGTACTTC. Residues: CASSFGENIQYF.

The rearrangement joins TRBV5-6 to TRBJ2-3; 10 bases match TRBD2. With V trimmed by 1 base and J by 4 bases, 3 bases remained unmatched. The CDR3 spans 15 residues. The germline gives CDR1 SGHDT, CDR2 YYEEEE. CDR3 amino acids: CASSLSGRGPDTQYF. CDR3 DNA sequence: TGTGCCAGCAGCTTGAGCGGGAGGGGGCCAGATACGCAGTATTTT.

J is TRBJ2-3 and V is TRBV11-3; 11 bases match TRBD2. In germline, CDR1 is SGHNT, CDR2 YENEEA. The CDR3 totals 16 residues. J was trimmed by 7 bases and V by 5 bases; bases with no gene match: 11. CDR3 region: CASSHLTSGKVNTQYF. CDR3 nucleotides: TGTGCCAGCAGCCATCTGACTAGCGGGAAAGTGAATACGCAGTATTTT.

This clone occurred a few times. The chain combines TRBV18 with TRBJ1-6, with unresolved D. The CDR3 spans 14 residues. Trimming left V 3 bases short and J 5 bases short, with 8 bases between. CDR1 KGHSH and CDR2 LQKENI come from the germline V gene. CDR3 region: CASSPTGDNSPLHF. The CDR3 region has the DNA TGTGCCAGCTCACCGACCGGAGATAATTCACCCCTCCACTTT. The full variable domain, completed using reference TRBV18 and TRBJ1-6, is NAGVMQNPRHLVRRRGQEARLRCSPMKGHSHVYWYRQLPEEGLKFMVYLQKENIIDESGMPKERFSAEFPKEGPSILRIQQVVRGDSAAYFCASSPTGDNSPLHFGNGTRLTVT.

This chain joins TRBV6-5 and TRBJ2-7; D is unresolved. V lost 7 bases, J lost 0 bases, and 10 bases lay in between. This CDR3 region has 13 residues. The germline V gene encodes CDR1 MNHEY and CDR2 SVGAGI. The CDR3 DNA is TGTGCCAGCAACCCCTCAGGCTCCTACGAGCAGTACTTC. Protein: CASNPSGSYEQYF.

The chain has TRBV6-6 and TRBJ2-2; possible D gene TRBD1, 5 bases. The germline V and J ends were trimmed by 8 bases and 1 base, with 11 bases remaining between them. Looked up from germline, CDR1 is MNHNY and CDR2 is SVGAGI (reference sequence). The CDR3 runs to 14 residues. The CDR3 spells CASCRGQNTGELFF. The CDR3 nucleotides are TGTGCCAGCTGTAGGGGCCAGAACACCGGGGAGCTGTTTTTT.

The table lists this clone with a count of one. CDR3 nucleotide sequence: TGTGCCAGCAGCCCGTACCGGGGGAACTACAATGAGCAGTTCTTC. Translated: CASSPYRGNYNEQFF. The rearrangement links TRBV7-3 to TRBJ2-1; D might be TRBD2 (6 bases). The V and J ends lost 5 bases and 3 bases respectively, with 14 bases between them. Germline V gives CDR1 SGHTA, CDR2 FQGTGA. The CDR3 is 15 amino acids.

This CDR3 reads CASSLEPPLGGGYNSPLHF. Here the CDR3 DNA reads TGTGCCAGCAGCTTAGAGCCCCCTCTGGGCGGGGGCTATAATTCACCCCTCCACTTT. The gene calls are TRBV7-2 and TRBJ1-6; D is possibly TRBD1 (5 bases). The CDR3 runs 19 residues. The germline V and J ends were trimmed by 1 base and 3 bases, with 19 bases remaining between them. Germline-derived CDR1 and CDR2 are SGHTA and FQGNSA.

This chain joins TRBV30 and TRBJ1-1, with D possibly being TRBD1 (5 bases). This CDR3 has 16 residues. Germline V lookup: CDR1 GTSNPN, CDR2 SVGIG (reference sequence). With 2 bases removed from V and 0 bases from J, the gap between germline ends came to 16 bases. CDR3 DNA sequence: TGTGCCTGGAGTCCTCCGGGGGACGGGCTGAACACTGAAGCTTTCTTT. Protein sequence: CAWSPPGDGLNTEAFF.

This clone was seen more than once but under ten times. The J gene is TRBJ1-6, the V gene TRBV5-1, with D perhaps TRBD1 (5 bases). Germline CDR1 and CDR2: SGHRS and YFSETQ. This CDR3 is 14 amino acids long. Between the trimmed V and J ends, which lost 3 bases and 10 bases, there was a span of 14 bases. The CDR3 nucleotides read TGCGCCAGCAGCTCGGGGGATACCCCGTCACCCCTCCACTTT. This encodes CASSSGDTPSPLHF.

The chain employs TRBV6-2 or TRBV6-3 and TRBJ2-7, with D tentatively TRBD1 (6 bases). Germline assignment: CDR1 MNHEY and CDR2 SVGEGT. The V gene lost 3 bases and the J gene lost 3 bases, with 18 bases spanning the gap. The CDR3 covers 16 residues. CDR3 loop: CASSYPTLGQNYEQYF. The CDR3 coding sequence is TGTGCCAGCAGTTATCCCACCCTTGGACAGAACTACGAGCAGTACTTC.

The rearrangement uses TRBV5-6 and TRBJ2-2; possibly TRBD1 or TRBD2 for D (9 bases each). Germline CDR1 SGHDT, CDR2 YYEEEE. Trimming cost V 0 bases and J 7 bases, with 25 bases left between them. This CDR3 region has 19 residues. For the CDR3, the DNA is TGTGCCAGCAGCTTGGGGACAGGGGTTAGCGGGAGCCTCGGCGGGGAGCTGTTTTTT. This translates into CASSLGTGVSGSLGGELFF.

The chain couples TRBV19 to TRBJ2-3; a weak D match, TRBD1 (6 bases). The CDR3 runs to 13 residues. Germline assignment: CDR1 LNHDA and CDR2 SQIVND (reference sequence). Trimming stripped 7 bases from V and 2 bases from J, with 10 bases between. CDR3 region: CASNPGHTDTQYF. The CDR3 nucleotides are TGTGCCAGTAACCCGGGACACACAGATACGCAGTATTTT.

The chain joins TRBV5-1 to TRBJ2-1; 9 positions agree with TRBD2. V lost 5 bases and J lost 4; bases outside the gene matches: 7. Germline V gives CDR1 SGHRS, CDR2 YFSETQ. The CDR3 has 15 amino acids. As DNA, the CDR3 is TGCGCCAGCAGTACCCTAGCGGGGCCTTACAATGAGCAGTTCTTC. This encodes CASSTLAGPYNEQFF.